The 20 T cell receptor beta chains given below trace back to one sample, sequenced in a study of chemoradiotherapy in HPV16-positive cancers. Sequenced by immunoSEQ multiplex PCR; TCRdb stores in-frame clones only, minus some. The sample has 14,000 or so clones, approximately 70% seen once; the top ten hold roughly a fifth. This sample was taken from a patient who underwent chemoradiotherapy. These receptors were taken from a human donor with HPV-associated anogenital cancer.

This clone turned up a few times. The chain has TRBV11-2 and TRBJ2-3; D is ambiguous. V was clipped by 0 bases and J by 8 bases, with 6 bases between them. The CDR3 sequence is 12 residues long. Germline-derived CDR1 and CDR2 are SGHAT and FQNNGV. CDR3 amino acids: CASSLDRPTQYF. The CDR3 DNA follows: TGTGCCAGCAGCTTAGATCGGCCTACGCAGTATTTT.

V is TRBV5-1 and J is TRBJ1-1, with D possibly matching TRBD1 (6 bases). This CDR3 has 14 residues. V dropped 4 bases and J dropped 1 base, with 11 bases sitting between them. The germline V gene encodes CDR1 SGHRS and CDR2 YFSETQ. The CDR3 is CASSGRGGNTEAFF. The DNA of the CDR3 is TGCGCCAGCAGCGGCAGGGGAGGGAACACTGAAGCTTTCTTT. Variable domain in full (rest from reference TRBV5-1 and TRBJ1-1): KAGVTQTPRYLIKTRGQQVTLSCSPISGHRSVSWYQQTPGQGLQFLFEYFSETQRNKGNFPGRFSGRQFSNSRSEMNVSTLELGDSALYLCASSGRGGNTEAFFGQGTRLTVV.

The rearrangement joins TRBV10-3 to TRBJ1-5, with D tentatively TRBD1 (6 bases). Germline V gene data show CDR1 as ENHRY and CDR2 as SYGVKD. CDR3 length equals 13 residues. Trimming took off 11 bases at V and 1 base at J, with 12 bases between the two ends. CDR3: CAARQDSNQPQHF. The DNA of the CDR3 is TGTGCCGCAAGACAGGACAGCAATCAGCCCCAGCATTTT.

The chain has TRBV7-6 and TRBJ1-2, with D uncertain. V dropped 1 base and J dropped 8 bases, with 14 bases sitting between them. The CDR3 consists of 14 residues. CDR1 and CDR2 from the germline V gene are SGHVS and FNYEAQ. The CDR3 nucleotides are TGTGCCAGCAGCTTAGGGTCAAGCTCCTGGGGCTACACCTTC. It yields the protein CASSLGSSSWGYTF.

V and J are TRBV11-2 and TRBJ1-1; tentative D call: TRBD1 (6 bases). Looked up from germline, CDR1 is SGHAT and CDR2 is FQNNGV. V lost 4 bases and J 4 bases, leaving 13 bases between the germline ends. This CDR3 comprises 14 residues. The CDR3 DNA reads as TGTGCCAGCAGCTACGAGGGGGTGGGCACTGAAGCTTTCTTT. Translating it yields CASSYEGVGTEAFF.

In its sample, this clone ranks as medium-sized. The V call is TRBV6-5, the J call TRBJ1-3; 7 positions match TRBD1. V shed 2 bases, J shed 4 bases, and the junction held 8 bases outside the gene matches. The CDR3 is 16 residues long. Germline lookup yields CDR1 MNHEY and CDR2 SVGAGI. The CDR3 sequence is CASSYTPTGYGNTIYF. The CDR3 bases are TGTGCCAGCAGTTACACGCCGACAGGGTACGGAAACACCATATATTTT.

This clone was detected a few times. V usage is TRBV2 and J usage is TRBJ2-5; TRBD1 matches at 9 bases. CDR3 length equals 14 residues. Losses at the gene ends were 5 bases for V and 5 bases for J; bases not matched to a gene: 6. Looked up from germline, CDR1 is SNHLY and CDR2 is FYNNEI. The DNA of the CDR3 is TGTGCCAGCAGTTGGGGGACAGGGATGGAGACCCAGTACTTC. Amino acid sequence: CASSWGTGMETQYF.

The chain employs TRBV30 and TRBJ2-1; 7 positions agree with TRBD1. In germline, CDR1 is GTSNPN, CDR2 SVGIG (reference sequence). This CDR3 comprises 15 residues. V dropped 0 bases and J dropped 2; count of bases not matched to a gene: 4. CDR3 sequence: CAWSVRQGAYNEQFF. CDR3 bases: TGTGCCTGGAGTGTACGGCAGGGGGCCTACAATGAGCAGTTCTTC.

The rearrangement links TRBV30 to TRBJ1-2; TRBD1 aligns across 8 bases. Unmatched junction bases numbered 5, after V lost 2 bases and J lost 3 bases. The length of the CDR3 is 14 residues. Germline CDR1 is GTSNPN and CDR2 is SVGIG (reference sequence). The CDR3 nucleotides read TGTGCCTGGAGTCCGACGACAGGGGACTATGGCTACACCTTC. Translation: CAWSPTTGDYGYTF.

The chain joins TRBV18 to TRBJ1-2, with 9 bases identical to TRBD1. V lost 3 bases and J lost 1; bases outside the gene matches: 6. The CDR3 sequence is 16 residues long. Germline CDR1 and CDR2: KGHSH and LQKENI. CDR3 sequence reads: CASSPWRDRDNYGYTF. In nucleotides, the CDR3 is TGTGCCAGCTCACCTTGGCGGGACAGGGATAACTATGGCTACACCTTC.

There are a few counts of this clone. The V gene is TRBV9, the J gene TRBJ1-2, with TRBD1 as a possible D gene (5 bases). Looked up from germline, CDR1 is SGDLS and CDR2 is YYNGEE. Trimming left V 4 bases short and J 6 bases short, with 13 bases between. The CDR3 has 13 amino acids. CDR3 in amino acids: CASSRGDGDGYTF. As DNA, the CDR3 is TGTGCCAGCAGCAGGGGAGATGGTGATGGCTACACCTTC. Supplemented by reference TRBV9 and TRBJ1-2, the full variable domain reads DSGVTQTPKHLITATGQRVTLRCSPRSGDLSVYWYQQSLDQGLQFLIQYYNGEERAKGNILERFSAQQFPDLHSELNLSSLELGDSALYFCASSRGDGDGYTFGSGTRLTVV.

J is TRBJ2-2 and V is TRBV4-1; the D is unclear. Per the germline V gene, CDR1 is MGHRA and CDR2 is YSYEKL. The CDR3 covers 17 residues. Trimming took 4 bases from V and 4 from J, leaving 19 bases between them. The chain's CDR3 is CASSPVTRSLSTGELFF. CDR3 bases: TGCGCCAGCAGCCCGGTCACACGATCTCTTTCCACCGGGGAGCTGTTTTTT.

This clone occurred a few times. The chain uses TRBV4-1 and TRBJ2-1; tentatively, D is TRBD2 (6 bases). V gave up 1 base and J gave up 9 bases, with 22 bases separating them. The CDR3 length is 17 residues. From germline, CDR1 is MGHRA and CDR2 YSYEKL. The CDR3 protein is CASSQVGGRYLFGEQFF. The CDR3 DNA sequence: TGCGCCAGCAGCCAAGTGGGAGGCCGGTATTTGTTCGGTGAGCAGTTCTTC.

The chain couples TRBV5-5 to TRBJ1-2; TRBD1 matches at 12 bases. This CDR3 spans 18 amino acids. Looked up from germline, CDR1 is SGHKS and CDR2 is YYEKEE (reference sequence). The J segment lost 2 bases and the V segment lost 4 bases, leaving 12 bases of the junction unmatched. The CDR3 is CASSLATGTGGLNYGYTF. DNA for the CDR3: TGTGCCAGCAGCCTGGCCACCGGGACAGGGGGCCTAAACTATGGCTACACCTTC.

The J gene is TRBJ2-1, the V gene TRBV10-3; 7 nucleotides agree with TRBD1. The CDR3 length is 13 residues. The junction had 10 bases not matched to a gene; V was cut back by 10 bases and J by 7 bases. The germline CDR1 and CDR2 sequences are ENHRY and SYGVKD. CDR3 loop: CASQQGGGNEQFF. The CDR3 bases are TGTGCCAGCCAACAAGGGGGCGGTAATGAGCAGTTCTTC.

The chain couples TRBV4-1 to TRBJ1-5; 7 positions agree with TRBD1. V was pared by 5 bases and J by 2 bases, with 12 bases of the junction left unmatched. CDR3 size: 17 residues. Looked up from germline, CDR1 is MGHRA and CDR2 is YSYEKL. CDR3 amino acids: CASSFQSTGERNQPQHF. In nucleotides, the CDR3 is TGCGCCAGCAGCTTTCAATCTACAGGGGAGCGCAATCAGCCCCAGCATTTT.

The chain couples TRBV5-6 to TRBJ2-1; D is ambiguous. The V gene lost 3 bases and the J gene lost 2 bases, with 12 bases spanning the gap. Per germline, CDR1 SGHDT and CDR2 YYEEEE. CDR3 length equals 15 residues. The CDR3 loop reads CASSSGPTTYNEQFF. CDR3 sequence (DNA): TGTGCCAGCAGCTCCGGGCCCACGACCTACAATGAGCAGTTCTTC.

The chain recombines TRBV7-2 with TRBJ2-5; TRBD1 matches 7 bases. With V trimmed by 5 bases and J by 1 base, 7 bases remained unmatched. Germline V gives CDR1 SGHTA, CDR2 FQGNSA. This CDR3 spans 15 amino acids. The CDR3 sequence is CASSPGQKRQETQYF. The CDR3, as DNA: TGTGCCAGCAGCCCGGGACAGAAGCGCCAAGAGACCCAGTACTTC. The full variable domain, with the rest looked up from reference TRBV7-2 and TRBJ2-5, is GAGVSQSPSNKVTEKGKDVELRCDPISGHTALYWYRQSLGQGLEFLIYFQGNSAPDKSGLPSDRFSAERTGGSVSTLTIQRTQQEDSAVYLCASSPGQKRQETQYFGPGTRLLVL.

This clone was counted only a few times. The V call is TRBV11-2, the J call TRBJ2-5, with no clear D. The germline V and J ends were trimmed by 3 bases and 4 bases, with 12 bases remaining between them. CDR3 size: 14 residues. Germline V lookup: CDR1 SGHAT, CDR2 FQNNGV. The CDR3 loop is CASSFGLVPETQYF. CDR3 bases: TGTGCCAGCAGCTTCGGCCTTGTCCCAGAGACCCAGTACTTC.

The rearrangement joins TRBV5-1 to TRBJ1-1; D unclear. The CDR3 has 15 residues. The V end was cut by 0 bases, the J end by 6 bases, with 15 bases between. Germline CDR1 SGHRS, CDR2 YFSETQ. CDR3 sequence (DNA): TGCGCCAGCAGCTTGGGCGGGGTTTGGTTCCCTGAAGCTTTCTTT. It codes for CASSLGGVWFPEAFF.